This T cell receptor (beta chain) was observed in a study of blood T cell repertoires in COVID-19. Background on the study: From T cells, B-cell-depleted T cells, or PBMCs came the material, which was cDNA or gDNA.

The data were produced by immunoSEQ multiplex PCR, yet TCRdb's version contains in-frame clones alone and is incomplete. The sample lists 200,000 or so clones, 75% to 90% seen once, with approximately 2.3% in the top ten. Germline V CDR1 and CDR2: LNHNV, YYDKDF (reference sequence). The CDR3 loop spans 16 amino acids. Trimming pared 0 bases from V and 2 bases from J, leaving 8 bases between. In its sample, this clone was seen once. This clonotype originated in a man between 65 and 80 years old with active or convalescent COVID-19. The genes are TRBV15 and TRBJ2-6, with D possibly being TRBD1 (6 bases). Sequenced input: peripheral blood. The CDR3 nucleotides read TGTGCCACCAGCAGAGATGGGGGCGCTGGGGCCAACGTCCTGACTTTC. This encodes CATSRDGGAGANVLTF.